A selection of T cell receptor beta chains follows, all from one sample in a study of shared clonotypes between healthy human individuals. TCRdb keeps only in-frame clones here, not all; method: immunoSEQ multiplex PCR. The sample lists 2,500,000 or so clones; 85% to 95% were seen once. What was sequenced was naive CD4+ T cells sorted from blood. These receptors came from a young man in good health. The CDR3 runs from the conserved cysteine through the conserved F or W. The D gene is left open where the match is weak. Clone size is stated in some rows and not others, as once, few, many or a class when expanded.

CDR3 length	J gene	V gene	clone size	D gene	CDR3 protein	CDR3 DNA
16	TRBJ1-5	TRBV9	NA	TRBD1	CASSLGTGGTNQPQHF	TGTGCCAGCAGCCTCGGGACAGGGGGGACCAATCAGCCCCAGCATTTT
17	TRBJ2-5	TRBV18	NA	TRBD2	CASSPPVAGGPRETQYF	TGTGCCAGCTCACCACCTGTAGCGGGGGGGCCGCGGGAGACCCAGTACTTC
14	TRBJ1-4	TRBV6-1	NA	NA	CASSPRGVNEKLFF	TGTGCCAGCAGCCCCCGGGGGGTTAATGAAAAACTGTTTTTT
18	TRBJ2-7	TRBV2	NA	TRBD1	CASSGLTFGGDRVYEQYF	TGTGCCAGCAGTGGTCTCACCTTCGGCGGGGACAGGGTCTACGAGCAGTACTTC
15	TRBJ1-5	TRBV30	few	NA	CAWSVGGYSNQPQHF	TGTGCCTGGAGTGTAGGGGGTTATAGCAATCAGCCCCAGCATTTT
14	TRBJ1-2	TRBV7-8	once	TRBD1	CASSSGQGNYGYTF	TGTGCCAGCAGCTCCGGACAGGGAAACTATGGCTACACCTTC
15	TRBJ2-3	TRBV28	NA	NA	CASSHGTLVSDTQYF	TGTGCCAGCAGCCACGGGACTCTTGTCTCAGATACGCAGTATTTT
15	TRBJ2-7	TRBV5-1	NA	TRBD1	CASSLEGQAFSLQYF	TGCGCCAGCAGCTTGGAGGGACAGGCCTTTAGTCTGCAGTACTTC
13	TRBJ1-6	TRBV6-5	NA	NA	CASCRDGNSPLHF	TGTGCCAGCTGCCGGGACGGTAATTCACCCCTCCACTTT
14	TRBJ2-7	TRBV9	NA	TRBD2	CASSGREGAYEQYF	TGTGCCAGCAGCGGAAGGGAGGGTGCCTACGAGCAGTACTTC
13	TRBJ2-7	TRBV2	NA	NA	CASRRLTQYEQYF	TGTGCCAGCAGGAGACTGACACAATACGAGCAGTACTTC
13	TRBJ1-1	TRBV5-1	NA	NA	CASSLAGGPEAFF	TGCGCCAGCAGCTTGGCGGGAGGGCCTGAAGCTTTCTTT
14	TRBJ2-1	TRBV14	NA	TRBD2	CASSRGLGLQEQFF	TGTGCCAGCAGCCGAGGACTAGGCCTCCAAGAGCAGTTCTTC
16	TRBJ1-1	TRBV4-1	NA	NA	CASSQIMVGGNTEAFF	TGCGCCAGCAGCCAAATAATGGTGGGGGGGAACACTGAAGCTTTCTTT
14	TRBJ1-4	TRBV19	NA	TRBD1	CASSPDRGNEKLFF	TGTGCCAGTAGTCCTGACAGGGGTAATGAAAAACTGTTTTTT
15	TRBJ2-2	TRBV6-5	NA	NA	CASSSPSSYTGELFF	TGTGCCAGCAGTTCCCCCTCGTCCTACACCGGGGAGCTGTTTTTT
12	TRBJ1-3	TRBV30	few	NA	CAWKGSGNTIYF	TGTGCCTGGAAGGGTTCTGGAAACACCATATATTTT
14	TRBJ2-5	TRBV7-9	NA	NA	CASTHSVVQETQYF	TGTGCCAGCACCCATAGTGTAGTCCAAGAGACCCAGTACTTC
14	TRBJ2-5	TRBV18	NA	NA	CASSGMAGEETQYF	TGTGCCAGCTCAGGGATGGCAGGGGAAGAGACCCAGTACTTC
15	TRBJ2-2	TRBV2	NA	TRBD2	CASGELAANTGELFF	TGTGCCAGCGGAGAACTAGCGGCGAACACCGGGGAGCTGTTTTTT
15	TRBJ2-4	TRBV6-6	NA	NA	CASSTGDGAKNIQYF	TGTGCCAGCAGCACCGGGGACGGAGCCAAAAACATTCAGTACTTC
15	TRBJ2-3	TRBV2	NA	TRBD2	CASNPLAGGEGTQYF	TGTGCCAGCAACCCACTAGCGGGGGGCGAAGGTACGCAGTATTTT
16	TRBJ1-3	TRBV6-6	NA	NA	CASSLKRRTSGNTIYF	TGTGCCAGCAGCCTAAAGAGGCGAACTTCTGGAAACACCATATATTTT
15	TRBJ2-3	TRBV5-1	once	NA	CASRGTATSTDTQYF	TGCGCCAGCAGGGGCACAGCTACTAGCACAGATACGCAGTATTTT
15	TRBJ2-5	TRBV5-1	NA	TRBD1	CASSLGPGGDETQYF	TGCGCCAGCAGCCTAGGCCCAGGGGGTGATGAGACCCAGTACTTC
13	TRBJ2-7	TRBV5-1	once	NA	CASSLDRGSEQYF	TGCGCCAGCAGCTTGGATCGGGGATCCGAGCAGTACTTC
16	TRBJ1-3	TRBV5-4	NA	TRBD1	CASSDRDRFSGNTIYF	TGTGCCAGCAGTGACAGGGACCGTTTCTCTGGAAACACCATATATTTT
15	TRBJ2-2	TRBV27	NA	NA	CASRSAAPKGGELFF	TGTGCCAGCAGGTCGGCAGCGCCGAAGGGCGGGGAGCTGTTTTTT
13	TRBJ1-2	TRBV28	NA	TRBD1	CASAPTGSYGYTF	TGTGCCAGCGCTCCGACAGGGAGCTATGGCTACACCTTC
12	TRBJ2-2	TRBV29-1	NA	NA	CSVRRGSGELFF	TGCAGCGTCCGCAGGGGATCCGGGGAGCTGTTTTTT
16	TRBJ1-1	TRBV5-4	NA	TRBD1	CASSTLTGTGNTEAFF	TGTGCCAGCAGCACCTTGACCGGGACAGGGAATACTGAAGCTTTCTTT
10	TRBJ1-2	TRBV20-1	NA	NA	CSAFLDGYTF	TGCAGTGCCTTTTTGGATGGCTACACCTTC
14	TRBJ2-5	TRBV11-2	NA	NA	CASSPREVRETQYF	TGTGCCAGCAGCCCTCGGGAAGTCAGGGAGACCCAGTACTTC